Listed below are T cell receptor beta chains from one sample, sequenced in a study of T cells in Graves' hyperthyroidism and ophthalmopathy. MiXCR, applied by TCRdb to the multiplex PCR reads, yields one record per CDR3 protein. The sample lists about 320,000 distinct CDR3 sequences; around 16% were seen once. Source material: blood. These TCRs come from a man aged 25-40 years with Graves' hyperthyroidism. Each CDR3 is given with its conserved first and last residue. The D gene is left open where the match is weak. Expanded clones are given a class, and other clones once, few, many or no size at all.

V gene: TRBV20-1; D gene: .; J gene: TRBJ1-1; clone size: many; CDR3 length: 14; CDR3 protein: CSARTTGLYTEAFF; CDR3 DNA: TGCAGTGCTAGAACTACAGGGTTGTACACTGAAGCTTTCTTT
V gene: TRBV4-1; D gene: .; J gene: TRBJ1-4; clone size: .; CDR3 length: 15; CDR3 protein: CASSQDYGGGEKLFF; CDR3 DNA: TGCGCCAGCAGCCAAGACTATGGGGGAGGAGAAAAACTGTTTTTT
V gene: TRBV29-1; D gene: .; J gene: TRBJ2-1; clone size: many; CDR3 length: 10; CDR3 protein: CSVVGAEQFF; CDR3 DNA: TGCAGCGTTGTAGGCGCAGAGCAGTTCTTC
V gene: TRBV6-1; D gene: .; J gene: TRBJ2-7; clone size: .; CDR3 length: 12; CDR3 protein: CASGSGFYEQYF; CDR3 DNA: TGTGCCAGCGGTTCGGGATTCTACGAGCAGTACTTC
V gene: TRBV28; D gene: .; J gene: TRBJ1-1; clone size: many; CDR3 length: 15; CDR3 protein: CASSSPGASYTEAFF; CDR3 DNA: TGTGCCAGCAGCTCTCCAGGGGCCTCTTACACTGAAGCTTTCTTT
V gene: TRBV4-2; D gene: TRBD2; J gene: TRBJ2-1; clone size: .; CDR3 length: 19; CDR3 protein: CASSQAGRGLRGGYNEQFF; CDR3 DNA: TGTGCCAGCAGCCAAGCCGGACGGGGACTTCGGGGGGGCTACAATGAGCAGTTCTTC
V gene: TRBV29-1; D gene: .; J gene: TRBJ1-1; clone size: .; CDR3 length: 14; CDR3 protein: CSVEDWAGDTEAFF; CDR3 DNA: TGCAGCGTTGAAGACTGGGCCGGTGACACTGAAGCTTTCTTT
V gene: TRBV6-2/TRBV6-3; D gene: .; J gene: TRBJ2-7; clone size: .; CDR3 length: 14; CDR3 protein: CATKQDEGSYEQYF; CDR3 DNA: TGTGCCACCAAACAGGACGAGGGATCGTACGAGCAGTACTTC
V gene: TRBV7-9; D gene: TRBD2; J gene: TRBJ2-1; clone size: .; CDR3 length: 20; CDR3 protein: CASSPPEGLAGIFTGSEQFF; CDR3 DNA: TGTGCCAGCAGCCCCCCGGAGGGGCTAGCGGGTATATTTACGGGGAGTGAGCAGTTCTTC
V gene: TRBV7-9; D gene: .; J gene: TRBJ1-2; clone size: few; CDR3 length: 16; CDR3 protein: CASSLALSGQGFGYTF; CDR3 DNA: TGTGCCAGCAGCTTAGCGCTATCAGGGCAAGGGTTTGGCTACACCTTC
V gene: TRBV12-3/TRBV12-4; D gene: TRBD1; J gene: TRBJ1-4; clone size: .; CDR3 length: 15; CDR3 protein: CASSRPGTEVEKLFF; CDR3 DNA: TGTGCCAGCAGTCGTCCCGGGACAGAAGTTGAAAAACTGTTTTTT
V gene: TRBV6-1; D gene: .; J gene: TRBJ2-4; clone size: few; CDR3 length: 16; CDR3 protein: CASRPRENLAKNIQYF; CDR3 DNA: TGTGCCAGCAGGCCCCGGGAAAATCTGGCCAAAAACATTCAGTACTTC
V gene: TRBV29-1; D gene: TRBD1; J gene: TRBJ2-7; clone size: many; CDR3 length: 15; CDR3 protein: CSVEGVPGGPYEQYF; CDR3 DNA: TGCAGCGTTGAAGGAGTGCCAGGGGGCCCCTACGAGCAGTACTTC
V gene: TRBV9; D gene: .; J gene: TRBJ2-7; clone size: few; CDR3 length: 15; CDR3 protein: CASSVGPGRSYEQYF; CDR3 DNA: TGTGCCAGCAGCGTAGGACCGGGACGCTCCTACGAGCAGTACTTC
V gene: TRBV7-2; D gene: TRBD1; J gene: TRBJ1-2; clone size: many; CDR3 length: 14; CDR3 protein: CASSLVGQGTGYTF; CDR3 DNA: TGTGCCAGCAGCTTAGTTGGACAGGGGACGGGCTACACCTTC
V gene: TRBV7-9; D gene: TRBD1; J gene: TRBJ2-7; clone size: few; CDR3 length: 16; CDR3 protein: CASSLVGTGSDREQYF; CDR3 DNA: TGTGCCAGCAGCTTAGTTGGGACAGGGAGTGATCGCGAGCAGTACTTC
V gene: TRBV12-3/TRBV12-4; D gene: TRBD1; J gene: TRBJ2-7; clone size: .; CDR3 length: 15; CDR3 protein: CASSLGTGNEYEQYF; CDR3 DNA: TGTGCCAGCAGTTTAGGGACAGGGAACGAATACGAGCAGTACTTC
V gene: TRBV11-2; D gene: .; J gene: TRBJ2-1; clone size: .; CDR3 length: 15; CDR3 protein: CASSLVLATYNEQFF; CDR3 DNA: TGTGCCAGCAGCTTAGTGCTAGCCACTTACAATGAGCAGTTCTTC
V gene: TRBV5-1; D gene: .; J gene: TRBJ2-2; clone size: .; CDR3 length: 13; CDR3 protein: CASRTANTGELFF; CDR3 DNA: TGCGCCAGCAGGACGGCGAACACCGGGGAGCTGTTTTTT
V gene: TRBV10-3; D gene: TRBD1; J gene: TRBJ1-6; clone size: few; CDR3 length: 15; CDR3 protein: CATLYPLRDRGNLHF; CDR3 DNA: TGTGCCACCTTATACCCCCTCCGGGACAGGGGGAACCTCCACTTT
V gene: TRBV19; D gene: TRBD1; J gene: TRBJ2-7; clone size: .; CDR3 length: 15; CDR3 protein: CASSTKGDSSYEQYF; CDR3 DNA: TGTGCCAGTAGTACCAAGGGGGACAGCTCCTACGAGCAGTACTTC
V gene: TRBV11-1; D gene: TRBD2; J gene: TRBJ2-1; clone size: many; CDR3 length: 15; CDR3 protein: CASSRREAAYNEQFF; CDR3 DNA: TGTGCCAGCAGCAGGCGGGAGGCCGCCTACAATGAGCAGTTCTTC
V gene: TRBV6-2/TRBV6-3; D gene: TRBD1; J gene: TRBJ1-1; clone size: .; CDR3 length: 19; CDR3 protein: CASRGDRGNGGVLDTEAFF; CDR3 DNA: TGTGCCAGCAGAGGCGACAGGGGGAACGGAGGTGTACTGGACACTGAAGCTTTCTTT
V gene: TRBV7-2; D gene: .; J gene: TRBJ1-5; clone size: .; CDR3 length: 12; CDR3 protein: CASTVGDQPQHF; CDR3 DNA: TGTGCCAGCACCGTAGGGGATCAGCCCCAGCATTTT
V gene: TRBV27; D gene: .; J gene: TRBJ1-4; clone size: few; CDR3 length: 15; CDR3 protein: CASSSSWATNEKLFF; CDR3 DNA: TGTGCCAGCAGTTCTTCCTGGGCAACTAATGAAAAACTGTTTTTT
V gene: TRBV10-3; D gene: TRBD1; J gene: TRBJ1-1; clone size: .; CDR3 length: 12; CDR3 protein: CAVADRGTEAFF; CDR3 DNA: TGTGCCGTCGCGGACAGGGGCACTGAAGCTTTCTTT
V gene: TRBV5-5; D gene: .; J gene: TRBJ2-1; clone size: .; CDR3 length: 16; CDR3 protein: CASTLLAPSSYNEQFF; CDR3 DNA: TGTGCCAGCACCTTGCTTGCACCGAGCTCCTACAATGAGCAGTTCTTC
V gene: TRBV2; D gene: .; J gene: TRBJ2-3; clone size: few; CDR3 length: 15; CDR3 protein: CASSPGHPGTDTQYF; CDR3 DNA: TGTGCCAGCAGCCCCGGACACCCTGGGACAGATACGCAGTATTTT
V gene: TRBV20-1; D gene: TRBD2; J gene: TRBJ2-1; clone size: many; CDR3 length: 15; CDR3 protein: CSARAAGGSYNEQFF; CDR3 DNA: TGCAGTGCTAGAGCGGCGGGAGGATCCTACAATGAGCAGTTCTTC
V gene: TRBV29-1; D gene: TRBD2; J gene: TRBJ2-5; clone size: many; CDR3 length: 13; CDR3 protein: CSVHFSGLETQYF; CDR3 DNA: TGCAGCGTTCACTTTAGCGGGCTAGAGACCCAGTACTTC
V gene: TRBV7-3; D gene: .; J gene: TRBJ2-1; clone size: many; CDR3 length: 13; CDR3 protein: CASTLARGNEQFF; CDR3 DNA: TGTGCCAGCACCCTCGCCCGGGGTAATGAGCAGTTCTTC
V gene: TRBV28; D gene: .; J gene: TRBJ2-4; clone size: many; CDR3 length: 12; CDR3 protein: CASKGFKNIQYF; CDR3 DNA: TGTGCCAGCAAGGGTTTCAAAAACATTCAGTACTTC
V gene: TRBV2; D gene: TRBD2; J gene: TRBJ2-7; clone size: .; CDR3 length: 15; CDR3 protein: CASSEVASGSYEQYF; CDR3 DNA: TGTGCCAGCAGTGAAGTGGCTAGCGGCTCCTACGAGCAGTACTTC
V gene: TRBV18; D gene: .; J gene: TRBJ1-2; clone size: few; CDR3 length: 14; CDR3 protein: CASSPSSGKRGYTF; CDR3 DNA: TGTGCCAGCTCACCGTCATCAGGGAAGCGTGGCTACACCTTC
V gene: TRBV30; D gene: .; J gene: TRBJ2-2; clone size: many; CDR3 length: 12; CDR3 protein: CAWIQSTGELFF; CDR3 DNA: TGTGCCTGGATTCAGTCCACCGGGGAGCTGTTTTTT
V gene: TRBV19; D gene: .; J gene: TRBJ2-7; clone size: .; CDR3 length: 15; CDR3 protein: CASSIVGTDAYEQYF; CDR3 DNA: TGTGCCAGTAGTATAGTCGGGACTGATGCCTACGAGCAGTACTTC
V gene: TRBV12-3/TRBV12-4; D gene: .; J gene: TRBJ2-7; clone size: .; CDR3 length: 15; CDR3 protein: CASSLNLAGQYEQYF; CDR3 DNA: TGTGCCAGCAGTTTAAATCTGGCGGGCCAATACGAGCAGTACTTC
V gene: TRBV20-1; D gene: TRBD2; J gene: TRBJ2-5; clone size: many; CDR3 length: 15; CDR3 protein: CSARGGAGEQETQYF; CDR3 DNA: TGCAGTGCTAGAGGTGGAGCGGGAGAGCAAGAGACCCAGTACTTC
V gene: TRBV27; D gene: .; J gene: TRBJ2-7; clone size: .; CDR3 length: 16; CDR3 protein: CASKRRASQGLHEQYF; CDR3 DNA: TGTGCCAGCAAAAGAAGGGCCTCCCAGGGGCTTCACGAGCAGTACTTC
V gene: TRBV18; D gene: .; J gene: TRBJ2-7; clone size: many; CDR3 length: 13; CDR3 protein: CASSPGSANEQYF; CDR3 DNA: TGTGCCAGCTCCCCCGGGTCCGCCAACGAGCAGTACTTC
V gene: TRBV20-1; D gene: .; J gene: TRBJ1-1; clone size: few; CDR3 length: 12; CDR3 protein: CSALKPNTEAFF; CDR3 DNA: TGCAGTGCCCTGAAGCCCAACACTGAAGCTTTCTTT
V gene: TRBV11-2; D gene: .; J gene: TRBJ2-1; clone size: many; CDR3 length: 13; CDR3 protein: CASKPGHYNEQFF; CDR3 DNA: TGTGCCAGCAAACCGGGACACTACAATGAGCAGTTCTTC
V gene: TRBV7-9; D gene: .; J gene: TRBJ2-7; clone size: .; CDR3 length: 16; CDR3 protein: CASSLGQVHNSYEQYF; CDR3 DNA: TGTGCCAGCAGCTTAGGACAGGTCCACAACAGTTACGAGCAGTACTTC
V gene: TRBV19; D gene: TRBD2; J gene: TRBJ2-1; clone size: many; CDR3 length: 16; CDR3 protein: CASSPAGGPAYNEQFF; CDR3 DNA: TGTGCCAGTAGCCCAGCGGGAGGGCCGGCCTACAATGAGCAGTTCTTC
V gene: TRBV19; D gene: .; J gene: TRBJ2-1; clone size: few; CDR3 length: 18; CDR3 protein: CASSIDSPAGAENNEQFF; CDR3 DNA: TGTGCCAGTAGTATAGACTCTCCGGCTGGGGCGGAAAACAATGAGCAGTTCTTC
V gene: TRBV7-9; D gene: .; J gene: TRBJ2-1; clone size: few; CDR3 length: 14; CDR3 protein: CASKQGSSYNEQFF; CDR3 DNA: TGTGCCAGCAAACAGGGAAGCTCCTACAATGAGCAGTTCTTC
V gene: TRBV5-1; D gene: .; J gene: TRBJ2-7; clone size: many; CDR3 length: 13; CDR3 protein: CASSLGHPDEQYF; CDR3 DNA: TGCGCCAGCAGCCTCGGACATCCCGACGAGCAGTACTTC
V gene: TRBV11-3; D gene: TRBD1; J gene: TRBJ2-3; clone size: many; CDR3 length: 15; CDR3 protein: CASTERTGGTDTQYF; CDR3 DNA: TGTGCCAGCACCGAACGGACAGGCGGGACAGATACGCAGTATTTT
V gene: TRBV20-1; D gene: .; J gene: TRBJ1-1; clone size: few; CDR3 length: 19; CDR3 protein: CSAGGRTALSNTRRAAAFF; CDR3 DNA: TGCAGTGCTGGGGGGCGGACAGCACTATCTAACACCCGCAGGGCAGCCGCTTTCTTT
V gene: TRBV6-2/TRBV6-3; D gene: .; J gene: TRBJ1-1; clone size: .; CDR3 length: 13; CDR3 protein: CASAGTMNTEAFF; CDR3 DNA: TGTGCCTCGGCAGGGACCATGAACACTGAAGCTTTCTTT
V gene: TRBV5-1; D gene: TRBD1; J gene: TRBJ2-3; clone size: many; CDR3 length: 17; CDR3 protein: CASSLRQGQDFTDTQYF; CDR3 DNA: TGCGCCAGCAGCTTGCGCCAGGGACAGGACTTCACAGATACGCAGTATTTT
V gene: TRBV28; D gene: TRBD1; J gene: TRBJ2-5; clone size: many; CDR3 length: 14; CDR3 protein: CASSDPGGTETQYF; CDR3 DNA: TGTGCCAGCAGCGACCCAGGGGGAACCGAGACCCAGTACTTC
V gene: TRBV7-3; D gene: .; J gene: TRBJ2-3; clone size: many; CDR3 length: 16; CDR3 protein: CASSLDSYGGTDTQYF; CDR3 DNA: TGTGCCAGCAGCTTAGACAGCTATGGTGGCACAGATACGCAGTATTTT
V gene: TRBV27; D gene: TRBD1; J gene: TRBJ2-3; clone size: .; CDR3 length: 16; CDR3 protein: CASSLSIFTGEDTQYF; CDR3 DNA: TGTGCCAGCAGTTTATCGATATTCACAGGGGAGGATACGCAGTATTTT